Below are 20 T cell receptor beta chains sequenced from a single sample in a study of beta chain features in type 1 diabetes. Reverse transcribing all isolated RNA meant expressed TCRB transcripts were sequenced. Some clones are missing from TCRdb's copy, which holds only in-frame ones; the method was immunoSEQ multiplex PCR. This table holds roughly 300,000 clones, roughly 9% found once. Findings of the study overall: Among all four CD4+ subsets, Type 1 diabetes patients had TCRB CDR3s that were moderately but significantly shorter.

Their antigens remain unidentified. Sequencing input: central memory CD4+ T cells from blood. The receptors stem from a man aged 25-45 years with type 1 diabetes.

The rearrangement links TRBV20-1 to TRBJ2-5; D remains unclear. The V end lost 3 bases, the J end lost 3 bases, and 5 bases lay between the germline ends. The CDR3 consists of 11 residues. CDR1 and CDR2 from the germline V gene are DFQATT and SNEGSKA (reference sequence). CDR3: CSASPEETQYF. DNA for the CDR3: TGCAGTGCTAGCCCGGAAGAGACCCAGTACTTC.

The rearrangement uses TRBV6-1 and TRBJ1-3, with no clear D. Trimming pared 5 bases from V and 0 bases from J, leaving 11 bases between. CDR3 length: 15 amino acids. The V gene's germline CDR1 is MNHNS and CDR2 SASEGT. The CDR3 sequence: CASSLRPTSGNTIYF. DNA for the CDR3: TGTGCCAGCAGTCTCCGACCGACCTCTGGAAACACCATATATTTT.

This clone was counted only a few times. This chain connects TRBV7-9 to TRBJ1-2; no reliable D call. The V gene lost 10 bases and the J gene lost 0 bases, with 12 bases spanning the gap. Germline V CDR1 and CDR2: SEHNR, FQNEAQ (reference sequence). This CDR3 has 13 residues. The CDR3 here is CATTESTNYGYTF. For the CDR3, the DNA is TGTGCCACCACTGAGTCCACTAACTATGGCTACACCTTC.

The table lists this clone with many counts. The chain employs TRBV2 and TRBJ2-7, with 8 positions matching TRBD1. Per germline, CDR1 SNHLY and CDR2 FYNNEI. Germline trimming cut 9 bases from V and 5 bases from J; bases unmatched to any gene: 12. The CDR3 covers 14 residues. The CDR3 sequence is CASTDTGGTNEQYF. In DNA, the CDR3 is TGTGCCAGTACTGACACAGGGGGTACTAACGAGCAGTACTTC.

In this sample, this clone turned up a few times. The sample contains more than one DNA sequence encoding this CDR3. This chain joins TRBV9 and TRBJ1-4; TRBD1 might be the D (5 bases). Per the germline V gene, CDR1 is SGDLS and CDR2 is YYNGEE. The CDR3 has 14 residues. V lost 4 bases and J 0 bases, leaving 7 bases between the germline ends. CDR3 bases: TGTGCCAGCAGCTTGACAGCAACTAATGAAAAACTGTTTTTT. It yields the protein CASSLTATNEKLFF.

The rearrangement uses TRBV27 and TRBJ2-3, with 9 bases aligning to TRBD1. Germline CDR1 reads MNHEY; CDR2 reads SMNVEV (reference sequence). The trim removed 1 base at V and 5 bases at J, leaving 13 bases unmatched. This CDR3 spans 18 amino acids. The CDR3 DNA is TGTGCCAGCAGTTTATTCAAGAGGGGAGGACAGGGGTTAGATACGCAGTATTTT. Its translation is CASSLFKRGGQGLDTQYF.

A few counts support this clone. This chain uses TRBV7-2 with TRBJ1-5, with 9 positions matching TRBD1. Trimming took 6 bases from V and 1 from J; bases not matched to a gene: 7. The CDR3 contains 16 residues. Per the germline V gene, CDR1 is SGHTA and CDR2 is FQGNSA. The CDR3 is CASRSTGGASNQPQHF. The CDR3 region has the DNA TGTGCCAGCAGGTCTACAGGGGGCGCGAGCAATCAGCCCCAGCATTTT. The variable domain in full, completed from reference TRBV7-2 and TRBJ1-5, reads GAGVSQSPSNKVTEKGKDVELRCDPISGHTALYWYRQSLGQGLEFLIYFQGNSAPDKSGLPSDRFSAERTGGSVSTLTIQRTQQEDSAVYLCASRSTGGASNQPQHFGDGTRLSIL.

The genes are TRBV7-9 and TRBJ2-5; TRBD2 aligns across 13 bases. V shed 4 bases and J 4 bases; nucleotides not matched to a gene: 6. Germline-derived CDR1 and CDR2 are SEHNR and FQNEAQ (reference sequence). CDR3 length: 16 residues. CDR3 nucleotides: TGTGCCAGCAGCTCACTGACTAGCGGGGGGTCAGAGACCCAGTACTTC. Encoded protein: CASSSLTSGGSETQYF.

There are a few counts of this clone. V usage is TRBV9 and J usage is TRBJ1-3; TRBD1 might be the D (6 bases). Germline V CDR1 and CDR2: SGDLS, YYNGEE. The CDR3 is made up of 14 amino acids. The V gene lost 4 bases and the J gene lost 6 bases, with 14 bases spanning the gap. The CDR3 DNA is TGTGCCAGCAGCATAGAGACAGGACCAAACACCATATATTTT. As protein: CASSIETGPNTIYF.

The V and J genes are TRBV4-3 and TRBJ1-2, with D unclear. The germline V gene encodes CDR1 LGHNA and CDR2 YSLEER. The CDR3 covers 16 residues. V was trimmed by 0 bases and J by 4 bases, leaving 15 bases between them. CDR3 sequence reads: CASSQETSSRPYGYTF. The CDR3 DNA reads TGCGCCAGCAGCCAAGAAACTTCCTCTCGTCCCTATGGCTACACCTTC.

This chain connects TRBV9 to TRBJ1-6, with no clear D. The CDR3 loop spans 14 amino acids. CDR1 and CDR2 from the germline V gene are SGDLS and YYNGEE. With 4 bases removed from V and 14 bases from J, the gap between germline ends came to 19 bases. The CDR3 loop is CASSTHVGGSTLHF. The CDR3 nucleotides read TGTGCCAGCAGCACACACGTCGGAGGTTCGACCCTCCACTTT. The variable domain in full, with the rest retrieved from reference TRBV9 and TRBJ1-6, is DSGVTQTPKHLITATGQRVTLRCSPRSGDLSVYWYQQSLDQGLQFLIQYYNGEERAKGNILERFSAQQFPDLHSELNLSSLELGDSALYFCASSTHVGGSTLHFGNGTRLTVT.

The table lists this clone with a few counts. The same CDR3 can be traced to other DNA sequences in this sample. The CDR3 protein is CASSDRPNTEAFF. CDR3 nucleotides: TGTGCCAGTAGTGACAGGCCGAACACTGAAGCTTTCTTT. The chain links TRBV19 to TRBJ1-1; maybe TRBD1 (6 bases). Germline V CDR1 and CDR2: LNHDA, SQIVND (reference sequence). This CDR3 region has 13 residues. With 5 bases removed from V and 1 base from J, the gap between germline ends came to 8 bases.

The chain couples TRBV5-1 to TRBJ2-6; 7 nucleotides line up with TRBD1. The CDR3 extends over 18 amino acids. Germline lookup yields CDR1 SGHRS and CDR2 YFSETQ. Unmatched junction bases numbered 10, after V lost 0 bases and J lost 4 bases. The CDR3 sequence is CASSLDDRATWGANVLTF. CDR3 coding DNA: TGCGCCAGCAGCTTGGATGACAGGGCCACCTGGGGGGCCAACGTCCTGACTTTC. Based on the CDR3 plus reference TRBV5-1 and TRBJ2-6, the full variable domain is KAGVTQTPRYLIKTRGQQVTLSCSPISGHRSVSWYQQTPGQGLQFLFEYFSETQRNKGNFPGRFSGRQFSNSRSEMNVSTLELGDSALYLCASSLDDRATWGANVLTFGAGSRLTVL.

This clone was counted a few times. The CDR3 loop is CAWRSVGYQSYEQYF. CDR3 DNA: TGTGCCTGGAGGTCAGTGGGGTATCAATCCTACGAGCAGTACTTC. The chain carries TRBV30 and TRBJ2-7, with D uncertain. The V end lost 3 bases, the J end lost 1 base, and 16 bases lay between the germline ends. Germline V gene data show CDR1 as GTSNPN and CDR2 as SVGIG (reference sequence). The CDR3 has 15 residues.

Points on this clone: Other DNA sequences in this specimen translate into the identical CDR3. The chain combines TRBV5-1 with TRBJ2-3; D is undetermined. CDR3 length: 13 residues. The V gene's germline CDR1 is SGHRS and CDR2 YFSETQ. V was clipped by 0 bases and J by 5 bases, with 7 bases between them. CDR3 loop: CASSLEGGDTQYF. The CDR3 nucleotides read TGCGCCAGCAGCTTGGAGGGCGGAGATACGCAGTATTTT.

This clone came up a few times. V and J are TRBV7-2 and TRBJ2-3; a weak D match, TRBD1 (6 bases). The CDR3 runs to 13 residues. Germline CDR1 SGHTA, CDR2 FQGNSA. Trimming shortened V by 4 bases and J by 4 bases, and 9 bases separated the two germline ends. The CDR3 region has the DNA TGTGCCAGCAGCTCAACAGGGTCAGATACGCAGTATTTT. It specifies CASSSTGSDTQYF.

The genes are TRBV7-8 and TRBJ2-5, with 7 bases lining up with TRBD1. CDR3 size: 14 residues. With V trimmed by 6 bases and J by 1 base, 5 bases remained unmatched. In germline, CDR1 is SGHVS, CDR2 FQNEAQ. CDR3 nucleotides: TGTGCCAGCAGGCGGGCAGGGGGCCAAGAGACCCAGTACTTC. Translating gives CASRRAGGQETQYF.

V is TRBV30 and J is TRBJ1-2, with 10 bases matching TRBD1. The CDR3 totals 11 residues. Germline V CDR1 and CDR2: GTSNPN, SVGIG (reference sequence). With 5 bases clipped from V and 9 bases from J, the junction kept 3 bases outside the gene matches. CDR3 in DNA: TGTGCCTGGGGGGACAGGGGTAGCTACACCTTC. This encodes CAWGDRGSYTF.

The genes are TRBV4-3 and TRBJ1-1; tentatively, D is TRBD1 (6 bases). The V gene lost 1 base and the J gene lost 4 bases, with 10 bases spanning the gap. The length of the CDR3 is 14 residues. The germline gives CDR1 LGHNA, CDR2 YSLEER. The CDR3: CASSQGAGATEAFF. CDR3 DNA: TGCGCCAGCAGCCAAGGGGCGGGGGCCACTGAAGCTTTCTTT.

The rearrangement links TRBV30 to TRBJ1-6, with 9 nucleotides matching TRBD1. The length of the CDR3 is 15 residues. In germline, CDR1 is GTSNPN, CDR2 SVGIG (reference sequence). The trim removed 1 base at V and 7 bases at J, leaving 5 bases unmatched. As DNA, the CDR3 is TGTGCCTGGAGTGACGGGACAGGGCGCAATTCACCCCTCCACTTT. It translates to CAWSDGTGRNSPLHF. The full variable domain, in which reference TRBV30 and TRBJ1-6 provide the parts outside the CDR3, is SQTIHQWPATLVQPVGSPLSLECTVEGTSNPNLYWYRQAAGRGLQLLFYSVGIGQISSEVPQNLSASRPQDRQFILSSKKLLLSDSGFYLCAWSDGTGRNSPLHFGNGTRLTVT.